These 19 T cell receptor beta chains were sequenced from one sample in a study of blood T cell repertoires in COVID-19. Measured with immunoSEQ multiplex PCR; TCRdb has only the in-frame clones, and not every one. The top ten hold about 3.1% of the sample, which has under 150,000 clones, 85% seen once. Sequences were obtained from peripheral blood. The receptors derive from a woman aged 40 to 50 with active or convalescent COVID-19.

The rearrangement uses TRBV5-1 and TRBJ1-6; TRBD1 might be the D (5 bases). Germline values: CDR1 SGHRS, CDR2 YFSETQ. V lost 0 bases to trimming and J lost 7 bases, with 14 bases between them. The CDR3 is made up of 16 amino acids. The CDR3 loop reads CASSLVTVGGNSPLHF. CDR3 nucleotide sequence: TGCGCCAGCAGCTTGGTGACAGTTGGGGGGAATTCACCCCTCCACTTT.

This clone came up a few times. The chain carries TRBV19 and TRBJ1-5; a possible D gene is TRBD1 (6 bases). The CDR3 spans 15 residues. V shed 7 bases and J shed 3 bases, with 16 bases lying between them. Per the germline V gene, CDR1 is LNHDA and CDR2 is SQIVND (reference sequence). Here the CDR3 reads CASKWDGGANQPQHF. The CDR3 DNA reads TGTGCCAGTAAGTGGGATGGGGGGGCCAATCAGCCCCAGCATTTT.

In this sample, this clone turned up once. The chain is built from TRBV4-1 and TRBJ1-2; a possible D gene is TRBD1 (5 bases). The germline V gene encodes CDR1 MGHRA and CDR2 YSYEKL. The CDR3 runs to 14 residues. V was cut by 0 bases and J by 10 bases, with 15 bases left in between. The CDR3 nucleotides read TGCGCCAGCAGCCAAGAAGGTTGGGGGGTTGACTACACCTTC. Its protein is CASSQEGWGVDYTF.

As DNA, the CDR3 is TGTGCCAGCAGTTACGCTCTTCCGGGGTCGAACACTGAAGCTTTCTTT. Residues: CASSYALPGSNTEAFF. This chain joins TRBV6-2 or TRBV6-3 and TRBJ1-1; no definite D call. The CDR3 contains 16 residues. Germline CDR1 is MNHEY and CDR2 is SVGEGT. V was shortened by 2 bases and J by 1 base, with 14 bases between the two germline ends.

The rearrangement uses TRBV5-1 and TRBJ2-1; D gene ambiguous. Germline CDR1 is SGHRS and CDR2 is YFSETQ. The length of the CDR3 is 12 residues. V was cut by 0 bases and J by 11 bases, with 9 bases left in between. CDR3 sequence reads: CASSLDGYQQFF. The CDR3 nucleotides are TGCGCCAGCAGCTTGGACGGGTATCAGCAGTTCTTC.

This chain uses TRBV5-1 with TRBJ2-2, with 9 bases aligning to TRBD1. Per the germline V gene, CDR1 is SGHRS and CDR2 is YFSETQ. The CDR3 loop spans 16 amino acids. Trimming at V came to 4 bases and at J to 3 bases, leaving 7 bases not matched to a gene. The CDR3 region has the DNA TGCGCCAGCAGCAGGTCGACAGGGGGGGACACCGGGGAGCTGTTTTTT. It is translated as CASSRSTGGDTGELFF. The full variable domain, rest sourced from reference TRBV5-1 and TRBJ2-2, is KAGVTQTPRYLIKTRGQQVTLSCSPISGHRSVSWYQQTPGQGLQFLFEYFSETQRNKGNFPGRFSGRQFSNSRSEMNVSTLELGDSALYLCASSRSTGGDTGELFFGEGSRLTVL.

This chain joins TRBV27 and TRBJ1-5; TRBD1 matches 11 bases. The ends lost 6 bases at V and 5 bases at J; junction bases unmatched: 9. Germline loops: CDR1 MNHEY, CDR2 SMNVEV (reference sequence). The CDR3 covers 16 residues. CDR3 DNA sequence: TGTGCCAGCAGCCTAAGGACAGGGGGCCAATATCAGCCCCAGCATTTT. Its protein product is CASSLRTGGQYQPQHF.

The chain uses TRBV5-4 and TRBJ1-2, with 7 positions matching TRBD1. CDR3 length: 14 amino acids. The V gene end was trimmed by 5 bases and the J gene end by 2 bases; junction bases not matched to a gene: 6. Germline CDR1 reads SGHNT; CDR2 reads YYREEE (reference sequence). CDR3 residues: CASSLTGTNYGYTF. CDR3 in DNA: TGTGCCAGCAGTCTGACAGGGACCAACTATGGCTACACCTTC.

V usage is TRBV6-6 and J usage is TRBJ1-5; D is ambiguous. In germline, CDR1 is MNHNY, CDR2 SVGAGI (reference sequence). V lost 0 bases and J lost 7, with 13 bases in between. The CDR3 totals 15 residues. The CDR3 DNA is TGTGCCAGCAGTTACTCGGGGAGGGAGCGCCAGCCCCAGCATTTT. This codes for CASSYSGRERQPQHF.

The genes are TRBV6-5 and TRBJ2-2; tentative D call: TRBD2 (6 bases). V was cut by 1 base and J by 6 bases, with 9 bases left in between. The germline V gene has CDR1 MNHEY and CDR2 SVGAGI. CDR3 length equals 14 residues. CDR3 loop: CASSYYGEAGELFF. DNA of the CDR3: TGTGCCAGCAGTTACTACGGGGAGGCCGGGGAGCTGTTTTTT.

This chain connects TRBV28 to TRBJ1-1; D remains unclear. This CDR3 has 15 amino acids. Germline V gene data show CDR1 as MDHEN and CDR2 as SYDVKM. The germline V and J ends were trimmed by 6 bases and 3 bases, with 17 bases remaining between them. CDR3 DNA: TGTGCCAGCAGACTTACTTCCGGTTCTTACACTGAAGCTTTCTTT. Translated, it gives CASRLTSGSYTEAFF.

The rearrangement uses TRBV19 and TRBJ1-1; D may be TRBD1 (5 bases). Trimming shortened V by 6 bases and J by 0 bases, and 8 bases separated the two germline ends. The germline CDR1 and CDR2 sequences are LNHDA and SQIVND (reference sequence). This CDR3 is built from 13 residues. In nucleotides, the CDR3 is TGTGCCAGTAGGGCAGGGATGAACACTGAAGCTTTCTTT. Its protein product is CASRAGMNTEAFF.

CDR3 sequence: CASSLRGDRGLVDEQYF. CDR3 sequence (DNA): TGTGCCAGCAGTTTGAGAGGAGACAGGGGATTAGTGGACGAGCAGTACTTC. V gene TRBV28 combines with J gene TRBJ2-7, with 8 bases fitting TRBD1. The CDR3 extends over 17 amino acids. Germline-derived CDR1 and CDR2 are MDHEN and SYDVKM. The J segment lost 5 bases and the V segment lost 3 bases, leaving 15 bases of the junction unmatched.

This chain connects TRBV5-1 to TRBJ2-3; the match to TRBD1 covers 8 bases. After removal of 0 bases from V and 5 bases from J, the junction contained 8 bases not matched to a gene. The length of the CDR3 is 16 residues. Per the germline V gene, CDR1 is SGHRS and CDR2 is YFSETQ. CDR3 amino acids: CASSLGAGGAGDTQYF. DNA of the CDR3: TGCGCCAGCAGCTTGGGGGCAGGGGGCGCCGGAGATACGCAGTATTTT.

V and J are TRBV2 and TRBJ1-2; 9 bases align to TRBD1. Germline V CDR1 and CDR2: SNHLY, FYNNEI. Germline trimming cut 6 bases from V and 8 bases from J; bases unmatched to any gene: 13. The CDR3 length is 15 residues. The CDR3 reads CASSLLDRGLDGYTF. The DNA for the CDR3 is TGTGCCAGCAGCCTACTGGACAGGGGTCTTGACGGCTACACCTTC.

The gene calls are TRBV7-2 and TRBJ2-1, with TRBD1 matching over 9 bases. The CDR3 totals 14 residues. Per the germline V gene, CDR1 is SGHTA and CDR2 is FQGNSA. The junction had 1 base not matched to a gene; V was cut back by 5 bases and J by 2 bases. In DNA form, the CDR3 reads TGTGCCAGCAGCCGGGACAGGGCCTACAATGAGCAGTTCTTC. Protein sequence: CASSRDRAYNEQFF.

The rearrangement uses TRBV9 and TRBJ2-5, with TRBD1 matching over 9 bases. Trimming took 4 bases from V and 2 from J; bases not matched to a gene: 9. The V gene's germline CDR1 is SGDLS and CDR2 YYNGEE. CDR3 length: 16 residues. The CDR3 is CASSPGTGRIQETQYF. For the CDR3, the DNA is TGTGCCAGCAGCCCCGGGACAGGGAGGATACAAGAGACCCAGTACTTC.

The chain uses TRBV28 and TRBJ1-2; 10 bases map to TRBD1. CDR3 length: 14 amino acids. V trimming: 8 bases; J trimming: 8 bases; junction bases outside the gene matches: 11. Germline V gene lookup returns CDR1 MDHEN and CDR2 SYDVKM. This CDR3 reads CASDSRQGAPGYTF. The CDR3 DNA reads TGTGCCAGCGATTCTAGACAGGGGGCGCCGGGCTACACCTTC.

The genes are TRBV6-5 and TRBJ1-1; D uncertain. This CDR3 spans 13 amino acids. Deletions cut 6 bases from V and 4 bases from J, with 12 bases between. Germline V gene data show CDR1 as MNHEY and CDR2 as SVGAGI. CDR3 sequence (DNA): TGTGCCAGCAGGCCTTCAGTCGTCACTGAAGCTTTCTTT. It yields the protein CASRPSVVTEAFF.